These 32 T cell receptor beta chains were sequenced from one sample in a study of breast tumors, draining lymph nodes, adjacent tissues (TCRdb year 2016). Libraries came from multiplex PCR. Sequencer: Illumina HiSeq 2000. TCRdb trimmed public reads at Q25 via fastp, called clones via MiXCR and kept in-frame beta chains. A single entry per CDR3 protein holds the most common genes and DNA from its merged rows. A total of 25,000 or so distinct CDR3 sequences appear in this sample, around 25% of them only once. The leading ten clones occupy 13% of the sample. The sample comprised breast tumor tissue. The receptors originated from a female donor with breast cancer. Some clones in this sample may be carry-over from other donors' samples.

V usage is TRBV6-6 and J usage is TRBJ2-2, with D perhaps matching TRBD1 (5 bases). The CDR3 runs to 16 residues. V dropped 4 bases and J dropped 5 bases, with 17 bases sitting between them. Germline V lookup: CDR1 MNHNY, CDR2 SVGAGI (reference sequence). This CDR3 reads CASSCSRRAGTGELFF. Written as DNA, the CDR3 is TGTGCCAGCAGTTGCTCTAGGAGAGCAGGGACCGGGGAGCTGTTTTTT.

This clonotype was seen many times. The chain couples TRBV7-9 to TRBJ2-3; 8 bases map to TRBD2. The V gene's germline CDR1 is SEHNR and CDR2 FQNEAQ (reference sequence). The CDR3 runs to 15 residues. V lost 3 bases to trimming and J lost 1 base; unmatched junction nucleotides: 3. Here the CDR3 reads CASSFPTSGTDTQYF. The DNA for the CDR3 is TGTGCCAGCAGCTTCCCGACTAGCGGCACAGATACGCAGTATTTT.

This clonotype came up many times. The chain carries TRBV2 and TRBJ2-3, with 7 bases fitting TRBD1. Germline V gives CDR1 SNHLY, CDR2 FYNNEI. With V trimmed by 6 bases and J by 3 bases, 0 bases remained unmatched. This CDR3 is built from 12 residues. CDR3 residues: CASRGQTDTQYF. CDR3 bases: TGTGCCAGCAGGGGACAGACAGATACGCAGTATTTT.

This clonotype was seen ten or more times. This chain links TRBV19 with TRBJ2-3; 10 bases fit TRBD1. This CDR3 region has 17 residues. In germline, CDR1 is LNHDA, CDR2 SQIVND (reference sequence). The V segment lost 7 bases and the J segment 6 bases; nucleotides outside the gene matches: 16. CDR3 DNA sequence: TGTGCCAGTACGGGGACAGGGGTCGCCCTCACGCGGGATACGCAGTATTTT. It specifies CASTGTGVALTRDTQYF.

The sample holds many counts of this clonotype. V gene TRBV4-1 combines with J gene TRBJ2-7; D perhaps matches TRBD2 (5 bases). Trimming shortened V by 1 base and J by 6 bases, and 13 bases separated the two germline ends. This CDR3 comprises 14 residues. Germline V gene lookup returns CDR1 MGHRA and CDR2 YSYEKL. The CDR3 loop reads CASSQAMVEAEQYF. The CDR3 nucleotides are TGCGCCAGCAGCCAAGCCATGGTGGAGGCCGAGCAGTACTTC.

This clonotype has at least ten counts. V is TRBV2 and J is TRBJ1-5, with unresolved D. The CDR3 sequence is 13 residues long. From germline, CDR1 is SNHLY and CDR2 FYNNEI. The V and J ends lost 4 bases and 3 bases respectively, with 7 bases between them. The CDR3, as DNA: TGTGCCAGCAGTGGGGATTACAATCAGCCCCAGCATTTT. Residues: CASSGDYNQPQHF.

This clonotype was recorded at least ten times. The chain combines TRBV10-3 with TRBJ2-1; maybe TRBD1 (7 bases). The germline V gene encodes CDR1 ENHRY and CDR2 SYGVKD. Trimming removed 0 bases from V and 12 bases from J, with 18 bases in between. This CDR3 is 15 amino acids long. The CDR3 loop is CAISESGRGETGQFF. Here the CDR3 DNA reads TGTGCCATCAGTGAGTCCGGCAGGGGGGAAACGGGGCAGTTCTTC.

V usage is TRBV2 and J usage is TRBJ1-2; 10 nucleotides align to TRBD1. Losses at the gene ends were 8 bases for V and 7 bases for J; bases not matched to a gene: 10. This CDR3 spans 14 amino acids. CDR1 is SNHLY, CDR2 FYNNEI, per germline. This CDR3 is CASRFRDRGRGYTF. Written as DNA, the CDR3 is TGTGCCAGCCGTTTCCGGGACAGGGGCCGTGGCTACACCTTC.

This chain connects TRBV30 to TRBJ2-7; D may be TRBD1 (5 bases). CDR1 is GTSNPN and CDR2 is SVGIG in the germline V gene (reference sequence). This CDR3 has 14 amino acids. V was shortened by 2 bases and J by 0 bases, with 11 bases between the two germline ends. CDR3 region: CAWSRQSFSYEQYF. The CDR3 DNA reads TGTGCCTGGAGTAGACAGTCCTTCTCCTACGAGCAGTACTTC.

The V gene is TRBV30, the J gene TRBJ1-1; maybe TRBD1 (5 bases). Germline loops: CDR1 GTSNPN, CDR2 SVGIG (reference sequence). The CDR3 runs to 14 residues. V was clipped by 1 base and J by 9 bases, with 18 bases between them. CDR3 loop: CAWSEEAGRQKAFF. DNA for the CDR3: TGTGCCTGGAGTGAAGAAGCAGGCCGACAGAAAGCTTTCTTT. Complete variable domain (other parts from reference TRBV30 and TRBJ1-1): SQTIHQWPATLVQPVGSPLSLECTVEGTSNPNLYWYRQAAGRGLQLLFYSVGIGQISSEVPQNLSASRPQDRQFILSSKKLLLSDSGFYLCAWSEEAGRQKAFFGQGTRLTVV.

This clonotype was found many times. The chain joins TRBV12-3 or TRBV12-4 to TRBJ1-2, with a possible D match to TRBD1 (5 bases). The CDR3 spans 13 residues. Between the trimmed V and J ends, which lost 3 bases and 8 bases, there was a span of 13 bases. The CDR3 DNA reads TGTGCCAGCAGTTTGGGGCAGGATAGGGGCTACACCTTC. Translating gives CASSLGQDRGYTF.

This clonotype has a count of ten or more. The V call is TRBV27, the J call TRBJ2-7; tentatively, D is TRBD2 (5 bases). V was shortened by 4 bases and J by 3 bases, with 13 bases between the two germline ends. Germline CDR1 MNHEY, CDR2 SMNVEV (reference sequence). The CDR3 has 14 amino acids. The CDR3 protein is CASSSGVRLYEQYF. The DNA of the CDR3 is TGTGCCAGCAGTTCCGGGGTGCGGCTCTACGAGCAGTACTTC.

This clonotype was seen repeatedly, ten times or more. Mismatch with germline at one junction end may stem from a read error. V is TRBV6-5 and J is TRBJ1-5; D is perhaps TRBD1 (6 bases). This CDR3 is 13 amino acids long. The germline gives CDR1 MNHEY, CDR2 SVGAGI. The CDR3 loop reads CASSRTENRPQHF. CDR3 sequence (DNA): TGTGCCAGCAGCCGGACAGAGAATCGGCCCCAGCATTTT.

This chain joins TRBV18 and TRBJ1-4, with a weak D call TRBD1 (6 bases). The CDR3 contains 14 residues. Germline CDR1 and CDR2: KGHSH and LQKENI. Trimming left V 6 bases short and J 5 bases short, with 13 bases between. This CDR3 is CASSPDRTNEKLFF. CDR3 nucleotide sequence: TGTGCCAGCTCCCCTGACAGGACCAATGAAAAACTGTTTTTT.

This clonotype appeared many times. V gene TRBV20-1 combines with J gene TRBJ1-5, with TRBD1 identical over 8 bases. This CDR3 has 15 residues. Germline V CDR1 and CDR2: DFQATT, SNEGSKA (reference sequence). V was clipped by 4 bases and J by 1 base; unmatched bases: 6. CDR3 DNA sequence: TGCAGTGCTACCCGGACAGGGATGAGCAATCAGCCCCAGCATTTT. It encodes CSATRTGMSNQPQHF.

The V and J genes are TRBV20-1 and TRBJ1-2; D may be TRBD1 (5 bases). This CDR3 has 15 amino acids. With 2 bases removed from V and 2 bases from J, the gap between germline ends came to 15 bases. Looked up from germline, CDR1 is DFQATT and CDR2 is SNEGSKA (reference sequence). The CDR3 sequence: CSARNWGEGNYGYTF. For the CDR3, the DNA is TGCAGTGCTAGAAATTGGGGGGAGGGGAACTATGGCTACACCTTC.

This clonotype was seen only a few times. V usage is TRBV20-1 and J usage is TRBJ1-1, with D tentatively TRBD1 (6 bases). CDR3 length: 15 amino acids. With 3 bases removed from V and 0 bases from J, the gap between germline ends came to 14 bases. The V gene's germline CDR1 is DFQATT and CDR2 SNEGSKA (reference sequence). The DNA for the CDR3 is TGCAGTGCTAGTGGGTCGGGACACCTGAACACTGAAGCTTTCTTT. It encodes CSASGSGHLNTEAFF.

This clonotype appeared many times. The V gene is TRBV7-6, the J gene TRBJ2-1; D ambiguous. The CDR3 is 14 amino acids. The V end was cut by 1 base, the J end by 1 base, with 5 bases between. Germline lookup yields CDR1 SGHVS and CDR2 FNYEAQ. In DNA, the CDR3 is TGTGCCAGCAGCTTAGGTAATTCCTACAATGAGCAGTTCTTC. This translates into CASSLGNSYNEQFF.

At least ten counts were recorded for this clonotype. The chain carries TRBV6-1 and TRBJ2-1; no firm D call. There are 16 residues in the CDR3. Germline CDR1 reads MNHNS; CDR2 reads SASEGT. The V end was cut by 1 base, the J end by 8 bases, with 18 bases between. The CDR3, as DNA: TGTGCCAGCAGTGAAGGTAGTAGCCTGCTAGGCTATGAGCAGTTCTTC. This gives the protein CASSEGSSLLGYEQFF.

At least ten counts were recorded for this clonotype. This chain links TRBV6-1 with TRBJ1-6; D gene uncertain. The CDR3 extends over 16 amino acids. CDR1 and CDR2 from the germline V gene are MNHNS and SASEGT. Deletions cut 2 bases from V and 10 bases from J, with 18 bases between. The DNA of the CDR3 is TGTGCCAGCAGTGAAATCCCAGGTGGGATGGCCTCACCCCTCCACTTT. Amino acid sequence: CASSEIPGGMASPLHF.

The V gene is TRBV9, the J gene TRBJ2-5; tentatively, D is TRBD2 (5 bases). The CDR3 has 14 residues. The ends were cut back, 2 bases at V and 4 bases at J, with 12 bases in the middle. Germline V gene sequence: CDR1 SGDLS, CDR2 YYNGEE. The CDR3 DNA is TGTGCCAGCAGCGTTGGACTCCCACCAGAGACCCAGTACTTC. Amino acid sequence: CASSVGLPPETQYF.

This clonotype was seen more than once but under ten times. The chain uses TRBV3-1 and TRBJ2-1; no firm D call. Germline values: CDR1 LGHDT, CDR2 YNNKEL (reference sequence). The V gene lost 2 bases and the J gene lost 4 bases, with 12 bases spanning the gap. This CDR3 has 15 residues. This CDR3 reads CASSQKVGKYNEQFF. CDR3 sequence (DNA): TGTGCCAGCAGCCAAAAGGTAGGGAAATACAATGAGCAGTTCTTC.

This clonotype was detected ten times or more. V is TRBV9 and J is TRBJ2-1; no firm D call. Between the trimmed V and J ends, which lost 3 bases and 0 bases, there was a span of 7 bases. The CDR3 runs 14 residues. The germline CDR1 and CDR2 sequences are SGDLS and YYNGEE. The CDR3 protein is CASSGDSSYNEQFF. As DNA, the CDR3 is TGTGCCAGCAGCGGGGATAGCTCCTACAATGAGCAGTTCTTC.

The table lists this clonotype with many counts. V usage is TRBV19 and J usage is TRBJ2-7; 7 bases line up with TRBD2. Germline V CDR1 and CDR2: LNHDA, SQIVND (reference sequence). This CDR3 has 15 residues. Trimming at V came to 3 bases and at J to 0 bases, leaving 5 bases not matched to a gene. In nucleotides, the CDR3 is TGTGCCAGTAGTATCTCGACTAGCCTCTCCTACGAGCAGTACTTC. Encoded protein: CASSISTSLSYEQYF.

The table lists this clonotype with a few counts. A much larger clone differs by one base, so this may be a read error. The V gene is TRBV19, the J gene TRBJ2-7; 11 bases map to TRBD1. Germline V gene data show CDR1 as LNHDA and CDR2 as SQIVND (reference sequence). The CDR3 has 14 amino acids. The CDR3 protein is CASSFRTGGDEQCF. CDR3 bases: TGTGCCAGTAGTTTCCGGACAGGGGGCGACGAGCAGTGCTTC. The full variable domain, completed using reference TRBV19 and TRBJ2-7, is DGGITQSPKYLFRKEGQNVTLSCEQNLNHDAMYWYRQDPGQGLRLIYYSQIVNDFQKGDIAEGYSVSREKKESFPLTVTSAQKNPTAFYLCASSFRTGGDEQCFGPGTRLTVT.

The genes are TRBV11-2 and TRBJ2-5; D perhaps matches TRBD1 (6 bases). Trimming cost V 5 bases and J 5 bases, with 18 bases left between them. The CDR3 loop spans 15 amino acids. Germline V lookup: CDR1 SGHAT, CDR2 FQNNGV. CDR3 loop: CASSPTGDLQETQYF. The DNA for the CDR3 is TGTGCCAGCAGCCCGACAGGTGATCTCCAGGAGACCCAGTACTTC.

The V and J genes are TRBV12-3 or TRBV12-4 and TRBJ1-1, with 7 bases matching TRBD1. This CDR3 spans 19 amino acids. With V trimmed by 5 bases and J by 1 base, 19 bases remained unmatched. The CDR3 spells CASSASHPGQRFANTEAFF. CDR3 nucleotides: TGTGCCAGCAGTGCCAGCCACCCGGGACAGAGGTTTGCGAACACTGAAGCTTTCTTT.

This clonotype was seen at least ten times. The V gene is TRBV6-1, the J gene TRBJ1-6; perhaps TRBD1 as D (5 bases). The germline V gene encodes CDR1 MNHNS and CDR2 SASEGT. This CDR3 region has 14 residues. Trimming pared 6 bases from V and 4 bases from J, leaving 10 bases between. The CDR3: CASSSGPYNSPLHF. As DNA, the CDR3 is TGTGCCAGCAGCTCGGGACCTTATAATTCACCCCTCCACTTT.

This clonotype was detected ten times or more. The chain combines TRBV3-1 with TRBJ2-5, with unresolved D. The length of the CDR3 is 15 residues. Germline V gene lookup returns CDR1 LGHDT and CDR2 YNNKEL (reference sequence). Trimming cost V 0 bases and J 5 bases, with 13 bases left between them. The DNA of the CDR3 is TGTGCCAGCAGCCAAGATTTGGTAGCCGGGGAGACCCAGTACTTC. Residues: CASSQDLVAGETQYF.

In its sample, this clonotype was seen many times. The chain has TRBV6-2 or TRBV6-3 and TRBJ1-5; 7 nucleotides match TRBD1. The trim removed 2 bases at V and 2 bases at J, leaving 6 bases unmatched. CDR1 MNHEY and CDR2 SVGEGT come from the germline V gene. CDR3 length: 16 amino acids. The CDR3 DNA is TGTGCCAGCAGTTACGACAGGGTCAAACGCAATCAGCCCCAGCATTTT. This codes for CASSYDRVKRNQPQHF.

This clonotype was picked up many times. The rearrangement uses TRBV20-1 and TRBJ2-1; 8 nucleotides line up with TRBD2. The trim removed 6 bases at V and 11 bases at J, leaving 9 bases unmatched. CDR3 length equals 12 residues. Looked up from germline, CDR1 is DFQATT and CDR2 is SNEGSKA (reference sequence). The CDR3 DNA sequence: TGCAGTGCCCCTAGGACTAGCACTAAGCAGTTCTTC. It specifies CSAPRTSTKQFF.

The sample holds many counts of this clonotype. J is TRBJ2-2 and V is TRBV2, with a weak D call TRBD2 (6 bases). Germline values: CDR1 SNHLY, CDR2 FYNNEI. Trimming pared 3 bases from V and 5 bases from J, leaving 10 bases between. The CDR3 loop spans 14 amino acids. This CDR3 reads CASSDRAGTGELFF. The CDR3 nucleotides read TGTGCCAGCAGTGACAGGGCGGGAACCGGGGAGCTGTTTTTT. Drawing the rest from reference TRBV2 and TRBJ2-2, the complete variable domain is EPEVTQTPSHQVTQMGQEVILRCVPISNHLYFYWYRQILGQKVEFLVSFYNNEISEKSEIFDDQFSVERPDGSNFTLKIRSTKLEDSAMYFCASSDRAGTGELFFGEGSRLTVL.